These T cell receptor beta chains were read from a single sample in a study of CD8 T cell repertoires and HIV-1 epitope variants. What these receptors recognize is not known. Profiling relied on immunoSEQ multiplex PCR, and the TCRdb table lists in-frame clones only, not all of them. The top ten clones hold 35% to 50% of a sample with 2,500 or so clones, approximately 70% of them seen once. The sequenced sample consisted of cultured CD8+ T cells derived from PBMCs. These receptors were collected from a male donor with HIV. The CDR3 runs from the conserved cysteine through the conserved F or W. Each record gives: J gene, V gene, CDR3 protein.

J: TRBJ1-2; V: TRBV19; CDR3: CASSIDHRGGYTF
J: TRBJ1-5; V: TRBV30; CDR3: CAWSSGTAQGQPQHF
J: TRBJ2-3; V: TRBV6-5; CDR3: CASSPGLRDGTQYF
J: TRBJ2-1; V: TRBV7-8; CDR3: CASSLDPGMDEQFF
J: TRBJ2-7; V: TRBV4-2; CDR3: CASSQEIAPRASGGYEQYF
J: TRBJ2-1; V: TRBV5-6; CDR3: CASSLGGGSGPYNEQFF
J: TRBJ2-5; V: TRBV19; CDR3: CASSTHGGETQYF
J: TRBJ2-3; V: TRBV2; CDR3: CASSEAGLAGTDTQYF
J: TRBJ2-3; V: TRBV27; CDR3: CASRPTTSGRASTDTQYF
J: TRBJ1-5; V: TRBV7-2; CDR3: CASSLDVFVNQPQHF
J: TRBJ1-2; V: TRBV2; CDR3: CASTLRREGDGYTF
J: TRBJ1-3; V: TRBV5-6; CDR3: CASSQGDTIYF
J: TRBJ2-3; V: TRBV13; CDR3: CASSFLPDRVADTQYF
J: TRBJ1-1; V: TRBV7-2; CDR3: CASSSVGGDTEAFF
J: TRBJ2-1; V: TRBV29-1; CDR3: CSVQGFSYNEQFF
J: TRBJ2-2; V: TRBV13; CDR3: CASGGAGVETGELFF